What follows are 2 T cell receptor beta chains derived from one specimen sequenced in a study of T-cell memory formation after mild COVID-19. TCRdb re-analysed the 5' RACE reads in MiXCR, keeping a single row per CDR3 protein. Altogether under 450,000 distinct CDR3 sequences are present, 20% to 25% being singletons, with the ten largest covering around 20%. Sequencing used PBMCs or a T cell subset sorted from them (not recorded which). The receptors were gathered from a man aged 18 to 35 who had mild COVID-19 (a few samples of this study predate the infection). Cell type and time point are not known.

The sample holds a few counts of this clonotype. The chain joins TRBV6-2 or TRBV6-3 to TRBJ2-4; D might be TRBD1 (5 bases). The ends were cut back, 2 bases at V and 10 bases at J, with 15 bases in the middle. CDR1 is MNHEY and CDR2 is SVGEGT in the germline V gene. CDR3 length: 14 residues. The CDR3 protein is CASSYEDILGIQYF. DNA of the CDR3: TGTGCCAGCAGTTACGAGGACATTTTGGGGATTCAGTACTTC.

The rearrangement links TRBV18 to TRBJ2-1; TRBD1 aligns across 7 bases. J lost 5 bases, V lost 2 bases, and 3 bases had no gene match. There are 14 residues in the CDR3. Germline V gives CDR1 KGHSH, CDR2 LQKENI. Here the CDR3 reads CASSPTDRDNEQFF. In DNA, the CDR3 is TGTGCCAGCTCACCAACTGACAGGGACAATGAGCAGTTCTTC.